This TCR beta chain was obtained from a study of T cell responses to AZD1222 COVID-19 vaccine. Broader study findings: Donors were largely white British and mainly female; clonal diversity was possibly underestimated. A reported finding is that nearly half of spike-specific TCRs target unmutated variant regions.

This CDR3 has 14 amino acids. Germline-derived CDR1 and CDR2 are SGHRS and YFSETQ. Unmatched junction bases numbered 5, after V lost 0 bases and J lost 7 bases. TCRdb keeps only in-frame clones here, not all; method: immunoSEQ multiplex PCR. The profile shows about 84,000 clones, roughly 88% of them singletons. The table lists this clone with a few counts. Antigen specificity is unknown. This clonotype was sampled from an adult who received the AZD1222 COVID-19 vaccine. The sample consisted of peripheral blood, taken 28 days after the second AZD1222 dose. The V gene is TRBV5-1, the J gene TRBJ2-7, with 9 nucleotides matching TRBD1. Here the CDR3 DNA reads TGCGCCAGCAGCTTGGAACAGGGGGCGGGTGAGCAGTACGTC. Translating it yields CASSLEQGAGEQYV.